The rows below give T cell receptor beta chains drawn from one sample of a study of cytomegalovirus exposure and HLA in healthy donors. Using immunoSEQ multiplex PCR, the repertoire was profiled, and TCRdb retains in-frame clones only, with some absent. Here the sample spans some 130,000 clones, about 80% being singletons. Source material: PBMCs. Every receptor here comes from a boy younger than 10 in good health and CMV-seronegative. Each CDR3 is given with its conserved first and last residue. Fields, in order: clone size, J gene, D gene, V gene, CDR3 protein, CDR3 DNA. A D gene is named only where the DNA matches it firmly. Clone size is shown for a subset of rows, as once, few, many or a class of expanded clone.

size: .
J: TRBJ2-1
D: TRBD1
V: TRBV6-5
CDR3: CASSYSGTGVNEQFF
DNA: TGTGCCAGCAGCTACTCCGGGACAGGGGTCAATGAGCAGTTCTTC

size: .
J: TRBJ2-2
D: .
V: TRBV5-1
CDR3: CASSLLGGTGELFF
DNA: TGCGCCAGCAGCTTGCTAGGAGGCACCGGGGAGCTGTTTTTT

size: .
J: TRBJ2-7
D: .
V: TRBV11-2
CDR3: CASSFGSLPYEQYF
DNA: TGTGCCAGCAGCTTCGGGAGTTTGCCCTACGAGCAGTACTTC

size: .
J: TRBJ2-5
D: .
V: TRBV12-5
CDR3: CASGKNTVQFRETQYF
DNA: TGTGCTAGTGGCAAAAACACAGTTCAGTTTCGAGAGACCCAGTACTTC

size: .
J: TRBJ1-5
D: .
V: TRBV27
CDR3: CASSLGGFGNQPQHF
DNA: TGTGCCAGCAGTTTGGGGGGGTTCGGCAATCAGCCCCAGCATTTT

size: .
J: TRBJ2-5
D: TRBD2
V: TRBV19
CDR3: CASGGLAGGEETQYF
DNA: TGTGCCAGTGGGGGACTAGCGGGAGGTGAGGAGACCCAGTACTTC

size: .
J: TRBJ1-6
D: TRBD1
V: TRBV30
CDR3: CAWIARGAVYNSPLHF
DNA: TGTGCCTGGATAGCCAGGGGGGCGGTCTATAATTCACCCCTCCACTTT

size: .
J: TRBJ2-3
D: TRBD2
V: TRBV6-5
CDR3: CASRGTSGRTDTQYF
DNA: TGTGCCAGCAGAGGGACTAGCGGACGCACAGATACGCAGTATTTT

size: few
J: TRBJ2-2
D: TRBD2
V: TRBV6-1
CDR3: CASSEEAGGPGELFF
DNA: TGTGCCAGCAGTGAAGAGGCGGGGGGGCCCGGGGAGCTGTTTTTT

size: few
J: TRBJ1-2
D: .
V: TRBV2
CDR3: CASSEGRIYGYTF
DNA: TGTGCCAGCAGTGAAGGGCGGATCTATGGCTACACCTTC

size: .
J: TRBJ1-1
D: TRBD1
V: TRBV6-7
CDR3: CARQGQTNTEAFF
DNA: TGTGCCAGGCAGGGACAGACGAACACTGAAGCTTTCTTT

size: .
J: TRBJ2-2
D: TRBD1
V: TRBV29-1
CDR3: CSARQGVNTGELFF
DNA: TGCAGCGCCAGACAGGGAGTGAACACCGGGGAGCTGTTTTTT

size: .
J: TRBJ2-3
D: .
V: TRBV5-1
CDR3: CASSLDTASTDTQYF
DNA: TGCGCCAGCAGCTTGGATACAGCCAGCACAGATACGCAGTATTTT

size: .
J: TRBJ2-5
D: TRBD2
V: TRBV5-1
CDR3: CASSLGLSGREETQYF
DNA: TGCGCCAGCAGCTTGGGCCTTAGCGGGAGGGAGGAGACCCAGTACTTC

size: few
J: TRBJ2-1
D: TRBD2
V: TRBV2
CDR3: CASSPTSGDYNEQFF
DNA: TGTGCCAGCAGCCCTACTAGCGGGGATTACAATGAGCAGTTCTTC

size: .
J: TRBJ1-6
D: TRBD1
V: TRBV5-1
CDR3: CASSVGTGGANSPLHF
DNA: TGCGCCAGCAGCGTAGGGACAGGGGGCGCGAATTCACCCCTCCACTTT

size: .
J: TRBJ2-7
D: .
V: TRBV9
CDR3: CASSVDGGATSYEQYF
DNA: TGTGCCAGCAGCGTAGACGGCGGGGCGACCTCCTACGAGCAGTACTTC

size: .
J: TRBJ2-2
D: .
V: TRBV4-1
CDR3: CASSTGREGELFF
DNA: TGCGCCAGCAGCACTGGACGGGAGGGGGAGCTGTTTTTT

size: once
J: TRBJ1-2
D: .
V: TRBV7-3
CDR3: CASSLTQGSGYTF
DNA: TGTGCCAGCAGCTTAACTCAGGGTTCTGGCTACACCTTC

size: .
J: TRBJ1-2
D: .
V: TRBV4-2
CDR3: CASSQEVGPGNYGYTF
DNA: TGTGCCAGCAGCCAAGAGGTCGGCCCAGGAAACTATGGCTACACCTTC

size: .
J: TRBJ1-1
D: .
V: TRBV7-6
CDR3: CASSLGEGVEAFF
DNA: TGTGCCAGCAGCTTAGGCGAGGGGGTTGAAGCTTTCTTT

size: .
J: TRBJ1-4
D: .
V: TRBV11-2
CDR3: CASSLDQGTNEKLFF
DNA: TGTGCCAGCAGCTTAGATCAGGGGACTAATGAAAAACTGTTTTTT

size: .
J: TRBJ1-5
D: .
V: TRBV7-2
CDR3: CASSSENNQPQHF
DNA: TGTGCCAGCAGCTCCGAGAACAATCAGCCCCAGCATTTT

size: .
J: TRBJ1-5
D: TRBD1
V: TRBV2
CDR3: CASSRQGELQPQHF
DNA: TGTGCCAGCTCAAGACAGGGGGAACTTCAGCCCCAGCATTTT

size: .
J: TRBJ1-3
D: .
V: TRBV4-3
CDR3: CASSQDSGAGNTIYF
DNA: TGCGCCAGCAGCCAAGATAGCGGGGCTGGAAACACCATATATTTT

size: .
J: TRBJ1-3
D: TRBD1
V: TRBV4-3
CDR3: CASSQARTGTGNTIYF
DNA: TGCGCCAGCAGCCAAGCCCGGACAGGGACTGGAAACACCATATATTTT

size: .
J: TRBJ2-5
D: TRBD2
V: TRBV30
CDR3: CAWSLPSSGQETQYF
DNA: TGTGCCTGGAGCCTTCCATCTAGCGGCCAAGAGACCCAGTACTTC

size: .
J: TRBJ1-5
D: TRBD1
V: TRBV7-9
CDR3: CASSLGQGFNQPQHF
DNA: TGTGCCAGCAGCCTTGGACAGGGGTTTAATCAGCCCCAGCATTTT

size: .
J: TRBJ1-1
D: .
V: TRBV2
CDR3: CASSLGVNTEAFF
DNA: TGTGCCAGCTCCTTAGGGGTGAACACTGAAGCTTTCTTT

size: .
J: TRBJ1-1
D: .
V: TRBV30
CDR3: CAWTMTVGPGSNEAFF
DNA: TGTGCCTGGACCATGACGGTGGGCCCGGGATCCAACGAAGCTTTCTTT

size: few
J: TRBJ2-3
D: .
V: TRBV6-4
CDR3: CASSDSGEADTQYF
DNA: TGTGCCAGCAGTGACTCGGGGGAGGCAGATACGCAGTATTTT

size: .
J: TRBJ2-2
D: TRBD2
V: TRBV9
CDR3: CASSLGTSGPTGELFF
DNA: TGTGCCAGCAGCCTCGGGACTAGCGGCCCCACCGGGGAGCTGTTTTTT

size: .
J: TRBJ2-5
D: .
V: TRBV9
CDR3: CASSTSLGGETQYF
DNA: TGTGCCAGCAGCACCTCACTGGGCGGGGAGACCCAGTACTTC

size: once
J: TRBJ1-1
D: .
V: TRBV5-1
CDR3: CASSLGQNSEAFF
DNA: TGCGCCAGCAGCCTAGGACAAAATAGTGAAGCTTTCTTT

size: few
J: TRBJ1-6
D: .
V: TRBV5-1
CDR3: CASSFFRGNSPLHF
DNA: TGCGCCAGCAGCTTCTTCAGGGGAAATTCACCCCTCCACTTT

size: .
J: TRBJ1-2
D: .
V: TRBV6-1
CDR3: CASSGWTDSTFNYGYTF
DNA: TGTGCCAGCAGTGGATGGACAGACTCCACATTTAACTATGGCTACACCTTC

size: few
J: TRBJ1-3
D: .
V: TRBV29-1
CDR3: CSVVVAGRGNTIYF
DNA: TGCAGCGTTGTAGTCGCGGGCAGGGGAAACACCATATATTTT

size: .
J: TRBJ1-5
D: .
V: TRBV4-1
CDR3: CASSQDPQGPQPQHF
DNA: TGCGCCAGCAGCCAAGATCCTCAGGGGCCTCAGCCCCAGCATTTT

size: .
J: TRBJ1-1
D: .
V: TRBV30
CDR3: CAWSGGVASKAFF
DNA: TGTGCCTGGAGTGGCGGCGTGGCCAGTAAAGCTTTCTTT

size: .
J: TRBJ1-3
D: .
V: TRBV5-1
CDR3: CASSILRTGNTHTIYF
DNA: TGCGCCAGCAGCATCTTGAGGACGGGAAACACGCACACCATATATTTT

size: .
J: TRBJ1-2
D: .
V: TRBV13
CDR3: CASSLRRQTNYGYTF
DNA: TGTGCCAGCAGCTTGAGACGACAAACTAACTATGGCTACACCTTC

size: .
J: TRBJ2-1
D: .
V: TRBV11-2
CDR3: CASSSIGGGAYNKQFF
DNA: TGTGCCAGCAGCTCGATAGGGGGCGGGGCCTACAATAAGCAGTTCTTC

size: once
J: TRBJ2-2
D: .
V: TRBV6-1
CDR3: CASSELTGLVTGELFF
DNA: TGTGCCAGCAGTGAGCTTACAGGGTTAGTCACCGGGGAGCTGTTTTTT

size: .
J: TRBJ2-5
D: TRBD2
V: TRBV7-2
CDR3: CASSDLGGRETQYF
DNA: TGTGCCAGCAGCGATCTGGGGGGGAGAGAGACCCAGTACTTC

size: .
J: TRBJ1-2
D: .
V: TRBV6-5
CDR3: CASSFFPNYGYTF
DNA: TGTGCCAGCAGTTTCTTCCCTAACTATGGCTACACCTTC

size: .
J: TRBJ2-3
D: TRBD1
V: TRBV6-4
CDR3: CASSDKTGSTDTQYF
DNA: TGTGCCAGCAGTGACAAGACAGGGAGCACAGATACGCAGTATTTT

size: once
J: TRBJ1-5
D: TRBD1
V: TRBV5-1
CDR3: CASSLGQGDQPQHF
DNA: TGCGCCAGCAGCCTTGGACAGGGGGACCAGCCCCAGCATTTT

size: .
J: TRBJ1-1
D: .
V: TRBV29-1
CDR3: CSVDELLREEGTEAFF
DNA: TGCAGCGTTGATGAATTATTAAGGGAGGAAGGCACTGAAGCTTTCTTT

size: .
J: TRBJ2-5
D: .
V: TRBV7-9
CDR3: CASSFPGPSQETQYF
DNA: TGTGCCAGCAGCTTCCCAGGGCCGTCGCAAGAGACCCAGTACTTC

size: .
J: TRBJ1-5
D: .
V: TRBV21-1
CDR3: CASSKAPQTSNQPQHF
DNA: TGTGCCAGCAGCAAAGCCCCACAGACTAGCAATCAGCCCCAGCATTTT

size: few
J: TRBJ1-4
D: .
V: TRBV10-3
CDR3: CAIKEDRTNEKLFF
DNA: TGTGCCATCAAGGAGGATAGGACTAATGAAAAACTGTTTTTT

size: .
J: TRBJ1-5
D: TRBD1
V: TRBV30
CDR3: CAWSPPGGAGQPQHF
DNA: TGTGCCTGGAGTCCACCAGGGGGCGCGGGTCAGCCCCAGCATTTT

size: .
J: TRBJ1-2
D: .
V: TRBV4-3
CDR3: CASSQDTVVDGYTF
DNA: TGCGCCAGCAGCCAAGATACAGTGGTAGATGGCTACACCTTC

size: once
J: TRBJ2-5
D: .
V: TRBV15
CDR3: CATSRVGLQETQYF
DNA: TGTGCCACCAGCAGAGTGGGGCTCCAAGAGACCCAGTACTTC

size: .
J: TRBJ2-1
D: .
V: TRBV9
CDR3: CASSGYSSYNEQFF
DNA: TGTGCCAGCAGCGGTTACAGCTCCTACAATGAGCAGTTCTTC

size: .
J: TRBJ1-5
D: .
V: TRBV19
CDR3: CASSTGGNQPQHF
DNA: TGTGCCAGTAGTACAGGGGGCAATCAGCCCCAGCATTTT

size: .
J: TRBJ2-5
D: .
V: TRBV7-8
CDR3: CASSDTLRAVQETQYF
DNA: TGTGCCAGCAGCGACACCCTAAGAGCGGTACAAGAGACCCAGTACTTC

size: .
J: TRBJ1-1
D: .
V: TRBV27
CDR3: CASSLAGANTEAFF
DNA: TGTGCCAGCAGTTTGGCAGGGGCGAACACTGAAGCTTTCTTT

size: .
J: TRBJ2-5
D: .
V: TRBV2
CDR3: CASSDGISGETQYF
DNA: TGTGCCAGCAGTGATGGCATCTCGGGGGAGACCCAGTACTTC

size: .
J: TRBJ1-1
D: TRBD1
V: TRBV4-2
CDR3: CASSHTQGAFTEAFF
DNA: TGTGCCAGCAGCCATACCCAGGGGGCATTCACTGAAGCTTTCTTT